This is a list of T cell receptor beta chains from one sample in a study of CD8 T cells in Susac syndrome. MiXCR, run by TCRdb on the immunoSEQ multiplex PCR reads, gives a single entry per CDR3 protein. The data show around 270,000 distinct CDR3 sequences, 89% seen once. Sample: CD8+ T cells from PBMCs. The source is a human donor with multiple sclerosis. The CDR3 runs from the conserved cysteine through the conserved F or W. Each record gives: CDR3 length, V gene, J gene, CDR3 protein.

16,TRBV6-6,TRBJ2-2,CASSYSRTGITGELFF
14,TRBV6-2/TRBV6-3,TRBJ1-5,CASSYGRGNQPQHF
15,TRBV28,TRBJ2-5,CASSTLAEYQETQYF
15,TRBV7-3,TRBJ1-1,CASSLGAGGAEEAFF
14,TRBV7-9,TRBJ1-2,CASSLDTANYGYTF
16,TRBV6-1,TRBJ1-2,CASSDSGGQHYYGYTF
13,TRBV4-2,TRBJ2-7,CASSQGGLVEQYF
15,TRBV7-9,TRBJ1-1,CASSLALPKNTEAFF
16,TRBV29-1,TRBJ2-1,CSVEDPSGRRLGEQFF
13,TRBV28,TRBJ2-1,CASSHRGNNEQFF
18,TRBV14,TRBJ1-1,CASSQAGGPLVYDTEAFF
15,TRBV6-5,TRBJ2-7,CASSQSPYTTYEQYF
16,TRBV7-2,TRBJ2-3,CASSLLLAGSTDTQYF
14,TRBV27,TRBJ1-1,CASSLSGVNTEAFF
15,TRBV9,TRBJ1-2,CASSVGQQANYGYTF
15,TRBV5-1,TRBJ1-2,CASSSSSGGAYGYTF
16,TRBV15,TRBJ2-3,CATSRGAPTSEDTQYF
15,TRBV6-2/TRBV6-3,TRBJ1-2,CASSYPGSRDYGYTF
15,TRBV2,TRBJ1-2,CASSADRTSNYGYTF
16,TRBV12-3/TRBV12-4,TRBJ2-1,CASSPISGKNYNEQFF
16,TRBV13,TRBJ2-7,CASSFRSQGPQYEQYF
17,TRBV3-1,TRBJ2-3,CASSQSSGSFGADTQYF
15,TRBV11-2,TRBJ2-5,CASYPWQGGTETQYF
18,TRBV7-2,TRBJ2-7,CASSLAGRGRRSSYEQYF
17,TRBV28,TRBJ1-4,CASSLSGQPGPNEKLFF
16,TRBV3-1,TRBJ2-1,CASSFWTSEGYNEQFF
17,TRBV7-8,TRBJ2-5,CASSLAEDRGQQETQYF
14,TRBV6-2/TRBV6-3,TRBJ2-7,CASSYTSGAYEQYF
14,TRBV5-6,TRBJ2-5,CASSQRQAQETQYF
14,TRBV14,TRBJ1-5,CASSQVGSNQPQHF
14,TRBV5-8,TRBJ2-5,CASSLRSDEETQYF
16,TRBV5-4,TRBJ2-7,CASSLGRDLESYEQYF
15,TRBV4-1,TRBJ1-4,CASSLAHATNEKLFF
12,TRBV28,TRBJ2-7,CASSPDIYEQYF
17,TRBV7-3,TRBJ2-1,CASSLTGTSGFYNEQFF
15,TRBV28,TRBJ2-1,CASSFRTGGENEQFF
15,TRBV4-2,TRBJ2-7,CASSQELEGSYEQYF
14,TRBV7-9,TRBJ1-6,CASSLGTGDSPLHF
15,TRBV30,TRBJ1-4,CAWSGESSGYEKLFF
13,TRBV18,TRBJ2-7,CASSPPEQFEQYF
13,TRBV28,TRBJ2-1,CASSFRITNEQFF
16,TRBV25-1,TRBJ2-3,CASSELPASGGYTQYF
13,TRBV6-2/TRBV6-3,TRBJ1-5,CASSYSTNQPQHF
16,TRBV4-2,TRBJ1-1,CASSQEEGALNTEAFF
13,TRBV4-1,TRBJ1-3,CASSPVLGNTIYF
17,TRBV4-3,TRBJ1-2,CASSQEEWSSKNYGYTF
12,TRBV30,TRBJ1-2,CAWDAGGYGYTF
13,TRBV5-1,TRBJ2-1,CASSLSGLAEQFF
14,TRBV7-2,TRBJ2-1,CASSLEGYYNEQFF
16,TRBV6-5,TRBJ2-1,CASSSTTSGVNNEQFF
15,TRBV7-8,TRBJ2-1,CASSLAPGHLNEQFF
13,TRBV29-1,TRBJ2-1,CSARTSGFNEQFF
13,TRBV5-4,TRBJ2-4,CASRTPERNIQYF
13,TRBV27,TRBJ2-3,CASSLSLTDTQYF
13,TRBV25-1,TRBJ1-2,CATYGQGLYGYTF
16,TRBV7-9,TRBJ1-3,CASSFLDPRSGNTIYF
15,TRBV28,TRBJ2-2,CASSFGTDNTGELFF
13,TRBV29-1,TRBJ2-7,CSVLGQGGVEQYF
15,TRBV27,TRBJ2-1,CASSLLQGRANEQFF
14,TRBV6-2/TRBV6-3,TRBJ1-2,CASRGVEGFDGYTF